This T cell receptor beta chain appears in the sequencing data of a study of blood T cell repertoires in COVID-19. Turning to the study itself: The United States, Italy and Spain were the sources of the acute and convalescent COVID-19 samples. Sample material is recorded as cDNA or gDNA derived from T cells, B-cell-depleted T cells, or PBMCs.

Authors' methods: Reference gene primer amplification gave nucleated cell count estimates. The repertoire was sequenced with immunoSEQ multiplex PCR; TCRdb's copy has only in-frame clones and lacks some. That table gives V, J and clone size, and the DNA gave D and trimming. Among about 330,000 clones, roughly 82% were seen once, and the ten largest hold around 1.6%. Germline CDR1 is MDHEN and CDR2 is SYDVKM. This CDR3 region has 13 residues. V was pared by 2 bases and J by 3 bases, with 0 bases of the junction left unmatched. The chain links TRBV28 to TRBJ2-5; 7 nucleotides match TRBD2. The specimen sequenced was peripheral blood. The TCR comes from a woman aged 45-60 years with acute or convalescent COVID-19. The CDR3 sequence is CASSLRGEETQYF. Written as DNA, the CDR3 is TGTGCCAGCAGTTTACGGGGGGAAGAGACCCAGTACTTC.